The rows below give T cell receptor beta chains drawn from one sample of a study of blood T cell repertoires in COVID-19. Here immunoSEQ multiplex PCR was the method, and the copy in TCRdb shows in-frame clones only, minus some. The sample includes fewer than 110,000 clones, 89% of them seen just once. Sequenced: peripheral blood. The receptors here all came from a woman aged 55-69 years with acute or convalescent COVID-19. The CDR3 runs from the conserved cysteine through the conserved F or W. Fields, in order: clone size, D gene, J gene, V gene, CDR3 protein, CDR3 DNA. A D gene is named only where the DNA matches it firmly. Size tells how often a clone was seen (once, few, many) or the class of an expanded clone, and some rows leave it out.

size: -; D: TRBD1; J: TRBJ1-4; V: TRBV29-1; CDR3: CSVAQGGREKLFF; DNA: TGCAGCGTTGCGCAGGGGGGTAGGGAAAAACTGTTTTTT
size: -; D: -; J: TRBJ2-2; V: TRBV7-2; CDR3: CASSPGWRDAGELFF; DNA: TGTGCCAGCAGCCCAGGCTGGCGGGACGCCGGGGAGCTGTTTTTT
size: -; D: TRBD1; J: TRBJ1-3; V: TRBV2; CDR3: CAGGTAGNTIYF; DNA: TGTGCCGGAGGGACAGCTGGAAACACCATATATTTT
size: -; D: -; J: TRBJ1-1; V: TRBV5-5; CDR3: CASSLGVGGQSEAFF; DNA: TGTGCCAGCAGCTTGGGGGTGGGAGGGCAGTCTGAAGCTTTCTTT
size: -; D: -; J: TRBJ1-6; V: TRBV7-2; CDR3: CASSLAEDSPLHF; DNA: TGTGCCAGCAGCTTAGCGGAGGATTCACCCCTCCACTTT
size: -; D: -; J: TRBJ2-1; V: TRBV27; CDR3: CASIGTLKHEQFF; DNA: TGTGCCAGCATTGGGACTCTTAAGCATGAGCAGTTCTTC
size: -; D: TRBD1; J: TRBJ1-1; V: TRBV6-1; CDR3: CASSEYRGLTPEAFF; DNA: TGTGCCAGCAGTGAGTACAGGGGGTTAACCCCTGAAGCTTTCTTT
size: once; D: TRBD1; J: TRBJ1-5; V: TRBV7-2; CDR3: CASSLIQGAVGNQPQHF; DNA: TGTGCCAGCAGCTTAATTCAGGGGGCAGTGGGCAATCAGCCCCAGCATTTT
size: -; D: TRBD1; J: TRBJ1-5; V: TRBV30; CDR3: CAWSGGQGSNQPQHF; DNA: TGTGCCTGGTCCGGCGGACAGGGAAGCAATCAGCCCCAGCATTTT
size: -; D: TRBD2; J: TRBJ2-7; V: TRBV5-1; CDR3: CASSPTSGRSYEQYF; DNA: TGCGCCAGCAGCCCGACTAGCGGGAGGTCCTACGAGCAGTACTTC
size: -; D: -; J: TRBJ1-1; V: TRBV2; CDR3: CASSPGGPGTEAFF; DNA: TGTGCCAGCAGCCCCGGCGGTCCTGGCACTGAAGCTTTCTTT
size: once; D: TRBD1; J: TRBJ2-1; V: TRBV19; CDR3: CASSGTALDNEQFF; DNA: TGTGCCAGTAGCGGGACAGCCCTGGACAATGAGCAGTTCTTC
size: few; D: -; J: TRBJ1-3; V: TRBV7-2; CDR3: CASRPVGSSGNTIYF; DNA: TGTGCCAGCAGACCGGTTGGGAGCTCTGGAAACACCATATATTTT
size: -; D: TRBD2; J: TRBJ2-3; V: TRBV10-3; CDR3: CAISETSGDSTDTQYF; DNA: TGTGCCATCAGTGAGACTAGCGGGGATAGCACAGATACGCAGTATTTT
size: -; D: TRBD1; J: TRBJ1-4; V: TRBV3-1/TRBV3-2; CDR3: CASSQEQGAAEKLFF; DNA: TGTGCCAGCAGCCAAGAACAGGGGGCGGCCGAAAAACTGTTTTTT
size: -; D: TRBD1; J: TRBJ2-2; V: TRBV3-1/TRBV3-2; CDR3: CASSRQGSTGELFF; DNA: TGTGCCAGCAGCCGACAGGGTAGCACCGGGGAGCTGTTTTTT
size: -; D: -; J: TRBJ1-3; V: TRBV9; CDR3: CASSRGGPGNTIYF; DNA: TGTGCCAGCAGCCGCGGGGGGCCTGGAAACACCATATATTTT
size: -; D: -; J: TRBJ1-2; V: TRBV3-1/TRBV3-2; CDR3: CASSGTSNYGYTF; DNA: TGTGCCAGCAGCGGGACTTCCAACTATGGCTACACCTTC
size: -; D: -; J: TRBJ2-6; V: TRBV24-1; CDR3: CATSDHGQFSGANVLTF; DNA: TGTGCCACCAGTGACCATGGACAATTCTCTGGGGCCAACGTCCTGACTTTC
size: -; D: -; J: TRBJ2-3; V: TRBV7-8; CDR3: CASSRDWSMDTQYF; DNA: TGTGCCAGCAGCCGAGACTGGTCCATGGATACGCAGTATTTT
size: -; D: TRBD2; J: TRBJ2-7; V: TRBV10-2; CDR3: CASSEMAGGLSQQYF; DNA: TGCGCCAGCAGTGAGATGGCGGGAGGGCTATCTCAGCAGTACTTC
size: -; D: TRBD1; J: TRBJ1-1; V: TRBV19; CDR3: CASSERRGANTEAFF; DNA: TGTGCCAGTAGTGAACGCAGGGGGGCGAACACTGAAGCTTTCTTT
size: -; D: TRBD2; J: TRBJ2-2; V: TRBV7-8; CDR3: CASSLVSGRNTGELFF; DNA: TGTGCCAGCAGCTTAGTGAGCGGGAGGAACACCGGGGAGCTGTTTTTT
size: -; D: -; J: TRBJ1-4; V: TRBV5-6; CDR3: CASSLDTGATNEKLFF; DNA: TGTGCCAGCAGCTTGGATACAGGTGCAACTAATGAAAAACTGTTTTTT
size: -; D: -; J: TRBJ1-1; V: TRBV10-1; CDR3: CASSAGSTMNTEAFF; DNA: TGCGCCAGCAGTGCGGGGTCTACCATGAACACTGAAGCTTTCTTT